This T cell receptor (beta chain) was retrieved from a study of blood T cells in healthy people across ages. With regard to this clonotype: Its target is unknown.

Alongside a J-beta primer mix, a sample-barcoded 5' primer served in a second PCR lasting roughly 7 to 11 cycles. Using its own MiXCR run on the 5' RACE reads, TCRdb lists one record per CDR3 protein. The sample includes just under 750,000 distinct CDR3 sequences, about 24% of them seen just once. The CDR3 runs to 14 residues. The germline V gene has CDR1 MNHNY and CDR2 SVGAGI (reference sequence). Aged about 6 to 90, donors were systemically healthy Caucasians from Russia. Regarding the study as a whole: The percentage of naive T cells correlated strongly with TCR beta diversity. Long-lived and aged donors differed, with more naive CD4+ cells and higher diversity in the long-lived. No conclusive comparison of naive versus antigen-experienced cells was possible with unsorted PBMCs.

The material sequenced was blood. The source of this sequence is a man aged 65 to 85 in good health. The gene calls are TRBV6-6 and TRBJ2-7; 7 bases agree with TRBD1. The DNA end is a closer match to TRBJ2-5, so the J assignment may be wrong. The chain's CDR3 is CASSRGTTQETQYF. CDR3 DNA: TGTGCCAGCAGCAGGGGGACAACCCAAGAGACCCAGTACTTC.